The table lists the clone carrying this T cell receptor beta chain with a few counts. Its antigen is still unknown. TCRdb re-called the 5' RACE reads through MiXCR, storing one row per CDR3 protein. Of 350,000 to 550,000 distinct CDR3 sequences listed, roughly 26% are singletons. The data belong to a study of CD8 T cells in ankylosing spondylitis. V was clipped by 5 bases and J by 4 bases, with 16 bases between them. Germline CDR1 SEHNR, CDR2 FQNEAQ (reference sequence). The CDR3 contains 15 residues. Findings and limits, study-wide: Some motif variants had been reported before (in reactive arthritis synovial fluid and blood). From matched ankylosing spondylitis synovial fluid, disease-linked clones were reportedly recovered at significantly enriched levels. It appeared that ankylosing spondylitis blood was characterized by a TCR beta motif of several highly homologous variants.

This chain uses TRBV7-9 with TRBJ2-3; D tentatively reads TRBD1 or TRBD2 (5 bases each). The specimen was blood, either unsorted or a sorted T cell fraction (not recorded which). The source is a male donor with ankylosing spondylitis. CDR3 residues: CASSHPGGGPDTQYF. Written as DNA, the CDR3 is TGTGCCAGCAGCCACCCTGGTGGGGGACCAGATACGCAGTATTTT.